This TCR beta chain is drawn from a study of cytomegalovirus exposure and HLA in healthy donors. PCR employed 60 Vbeta and 13 Jbeta primers. The repertoire was sequenced with immunoSEQ multiplex PCR; TCRdb's copy has only in-frame clones and lacks some. The sample carries about 90,000 clones, 78% recorded once. Trimming cost V 4 bases and J 7 bases; bases outside gene matches: 11. Germline V lookup: CDR1 MDHEN, CDR2 SYDVKM. CDR3 length: 16 amino acids. This clonotype was sampled from a woman aged 40 to 55 in good health and CMV-seropositive. The chain carries TRBV28 and TRBJ1-5, with 9 nucleotides matching TRBD1. The material sequenced was PBMCs. CDR3 loop: CASSSGTGSLKQPQHF. The CDR3 nucleotides are TGTGCCAGCAGTTCCGGGACAGGGAGTTTGAAGCAGCCCCAGCATTTT.